Shown below are 26 T cell receptor beta chains from a single sample sequenced in a study of shared T cell receptors in the human thymus. The method was immunoSEQ multiplex PCR; TCRdb's version includes in-frame clones alone and lacks a portion of them. In the table there are some 760,000 clones, 80% to 90% of which are singletons. Separately, the same data were catalogued under a study of human thymus T cells.

Source material: thymocytes. These receptors were obtained from a girl in the first two years of life with a congenital heart defect.

The chain employs TRBV5-4 and TRBJ2-7; TRBD2 matches 9 bases. Germline V gene lookup returns CDR1 SGHNT and CDR2 YYREEE (reference sequence). The CDR3 is 15 residues long. J gave up 3 bases and V 0 bases, and 4 bases lay outside the gene matches. This CDR3 reads CASSLGSGGIYEQYF. The CDR3 region has the DNA TGTGCCAGCAGCTTGGGTAGCGGGGGCATCTACGAGCAGTACTTC. Complete variable domain (other parts from reference TRBV5-4 and TRBJ2-7): ETGVTQSPTHLIKTRGQQVTLRCSSQSGHNTVSWYQQALGQGPQFIFQYYREEENGRGNFPPRFSGLQFPNYSSELNVNALELDDSALYLCASSLGSGGIYEQYFGPGTRLTVT.

The V call is TRBV27, the J call TRBJ1-3; TRBD1 matches at 8 bases. The CDR3 is 17 amino acids. The V and J ends lost 3 bases and 8 bases, in that order; junction bases with no gene match: 15. The germline gives CDR1 MNHEY, CDR2 SMNVEV (reference sequence). CDR3 protein: CASSFDSRTGRVHTIYF. The CDR3 region has the DNA TGTGCCAGCAGTTTTGACAGCCGGACAGGGAGAGTACACACCATATATTTT.

The CDR3 sequence: CASSLLDRFHYGYTF. As DNA, the CDR3 is TGTGCCAGCAGCCTCCTAGACAGGTTTCACTATGGCTACACCTTC. The J gene is TRBJ1-2, the V gene TRBV7-9; the D gene is possibly TRBD1 (6 bases). Germline V lookup: CDR1 SEHNR, CDR2 FQNEAQ (reference sequence). The CDR3 totals 15 residues. Trimming cost V 5 bases and J 3 bases, with 16 bases left between them.

The V gene is TRBV7-7, the J gene TRBJ1-4; D uncertain. Germline CDR1 and CDR2: SSHAT and FNYEAQ (reference sequence). The CDR3 loop spans 13 amino acids. Deletions cut 5 bases from V and 8 bases from J, with 12 bases between. CDR3 in DNA: TGTGCCAGCAGCCCCTCCGCGGGGGAAAAACTGTTTTTT. This sequence encodes CASSPSAGEKLFF.

This clone has only a few counts. The J gene is TRBJ1-2, the V gene TRBV5-6, with D hard to call. Germline values: CDR1 SGHDT, CDR2 YYEEEE. The CDR3 is 14 residues long. The V gene lost 0 bases and the J gene lost 0 bases, with 6 bases spanning the gap. The DNA for the CDR3 is TGTGCCAGCAGCTTGGAACCTACTAACTATGGCTACACCTTC. Protein: CASSLEPTNYGYTF.

The chain links TRBV19 to TRBJ1-1, with TRBD1 identical over 8 bases. Germline V gives CDR1 LNHDA, CDR2 SQIVND (reference sequence). The CDR3 has 18 amino acids. V shed 5 bases and J 0 bases; nucleotides not matched to a gene: 14. Here the CDR3 DNA reads TGTGCCAGTAGTCATATAGTGGGACAGGAACTCATGAACACTGAAGCTTTCTTT. Protein sequence: CASSHIVGQELMNTEAFF.

The chain joins TRBV10-3 to TRBJ2-1, with D perhaps matching TRBD2 (5 bases). V lost 10 bases and J 6 bases, leaving 19 bases between the germline ends. The V gene's germline CDR1 is ENHRY and CDR2 SYGVKD. The CDR3 is 14 residues long. The CDR3 DNA follows: TGTGCCACCAAGCGGCCCCAACGGGGCAATGAGCAGTTCTTC. Its protein is CATKRPQRGNEQFF.

The sample holds one count of this clone. The V gene is TRBV2, the J gene TRBJ2-7, with 9 bases fitting TRBD1. The ends lost 4 bases at V and 2 bases at J; junction bases unmatched: 9. The germline V gene has CDR1 SNHLY and CDR2 FYNNEI. CDR3 length: 16 residues. The CDR3 DNA reads as TGTGCCAGCAGTGCGAAAACAGGGGGCGCAACCTACGAGCAGTACTTC. It yields the protein CASSAKTGGATYEQYF.

The CDR3 DNA sequence: TGTGCCAGCACCCCGACCGGGGGGATCTATGGCTACACCTTC. Its translation is CASTPTGGIYGYTF. The chain joins TRBV5-4 to TRBJ1-2, with D tentatively TRBD1 (5 bases). Germline V lookup: CDR1 SGHNT, CDR2 YYREEE (reference sequence). V was cut by 6 bases and J by 4 bases, with 16 bases left in between. The CDR3 consists of 14 residues.

V usage is TRBV2 and J usage is TRBJ1-3; D might be TRBD1 (5 bases). The V gene's germline CDR1 is SNHLY and CDR2 FYNNEI. CDR3 length: 17 amino acids. The V and J ends lost 5 bases and 2 bases respectively, with 19 bases between them. The CDR3 here is CASSPGHMLGPGNTIYF. CDR3 coding DNA: TGTGCCAGCAGTCCAGGACATATGTTGGGGCCTGGAAACACCATATATTTT.

V usage is TRBV1 and J usage is TRBJ2-1; the table assigns TRBD2, which was not confirmed against the DNA. TRBV1 represents a pseudogene. This CDR3 comprises 15 residues. CDR3 coding DNA: TGCACCAGCAGCCAAATGGGGAGAAGGAGCAATGAGCAGTTCTTC. It is translated as CTSSQMGRRSNEQFF.

The V gene is TRBV4-2, the J gene TRBJ2-7; no firm D call. The CDR3 has 13 residues. V lost 0 bases to trimming and J lost 3 bases, with 6 bases between them. The germline V gene encodes CDR1 LGHNA and CDR2 YNFKEQ. The CDR3 DNA is TGTGCCAGCAGCCAAGATGCTAGCTACGAGCAGTACTTC. Residues: CASSQDASYEQYF.

The CDR3 DNA sequence: TGCAGCGACCACGACAGGGACACTGAAGCTTTCTTT. It is translated as CSDHDRDTEAFF. The chain carries TRBV29-1 and TRBJ1-1; 7 bases match TRBD1. The germline V gene has CDR1 SQVTM and CDR2 ANQGSEA. The trim removed 7 bases at V and 3 bases at J, leaving 5 bases unmatched. The CDR3 is 12 amino acids.

The V call is TRBV4-1, the J call TRBJ1-5; possibly TRBD1 for D (6 bases). The V end was cut by 1 base, the J end by 2 bases, with 15 bases between. This CDR3 is built from 17 residues. The germline V gene has CDR1 MGHRA and CDR2 YSYEKL. The CDR3 DNA reads TGCGCCAGCAGCCAAGTGGATTATAAGGGGGGCAATCAGCCCCAGCATTTT. Residues: CASSQVDYKGGNQPQHF.

This chain uses TRBV6-5 with TRBJ2-1; the D gene is possibly TRBD2 (5 bases). Germline CDR1 MNHEY, CDR2 SVGAGI. The CDR3 is 15 amino acids. The ends were cut back, 4 bases at V and 7 bases at J, with 17 bases in the middle. CDR3 amino acids: CASSLGRWESNEQFF. In DNA, the CDR3 is TGTGCCAGCAGTTTGGGCAGATGGGAGTCAAATGAGCAGTTCTTC.

This chain uses TRBV9 with TRBJ2-7; the match to TRBD2 covers 12 bases. V shed 3 bases and J 2 bases; nucleotides not matched to a gene: 6. The germline V gene encodes CDR1 SGDLS and CDR2 YYNGEE. The CDR3 has 16 residues. The CDR3 DNA sequence: TGTGCCAGCAGCGCCCGGACTAGCGGGGCTGCCTACGAGCAGTACTTC. Its translation: CASSARTSGAAYEQYF.

This clone was recorded once. This chain joins TRBV29-1 and TRBJ2-1; D not resolved. Germline CDR1 is SQVTM and CDR2 is ANQGSEA. Trimming left V 0 bases short and J 8 bases short, with 14 bases between. This CDR3 has 14 amino acids. The CDR3: CSVEEVLTTYEQFF. As DNA, the CDR3 is TGCAGCGTTGAAGAAGTCCTCACTACGTATGAGCAGTTCTTC.

The rearrangement links TRBV28 to TRBJ1-1, with 7 nucleotides matching TRBD1. The CDR3 loop spans 16 amino acids. V was pared by 8 bases and J by 3 bases, with 15 bases of the junction left unmatched. The germline V gene has CDR1 MDHEN and CDR2 SYDVKM. CDR3: CASCPIGQAKDTEAFF. CDR3 bases: TGTGCCAGCTGCCCAATAGGACAGGCGAAGGACACTGAAGCTTTCTTT.

The chain carries TRBV2 and TRBJ1-1; 11 bases are shared with TRBD1. The CDR3 has 17 amino acids. V gave up 8 bases and J gave up 7 bases; unmatched junction bases: 18. Germline values: CDR1 SNHLY, CDR2 FYNNEI. CDR3 sequence (DNA): TGTGCCAGCCAAACCTGGGACAGGGGGAGTGGAGGGGATGAAGCTTTCTTT. Protein: CASQTWDRGSGGDEAFF.

The chain combines TRBV6-6 with TRBJ2-3; 9 nucleotides agree with TRBD2. This CDR3 is built from 16 residues. Per the germline V gene, CDR1 is MNHNY and CDR2 is SVGAGI (reference sequence). The ends lost 5 bases at V and 1 base at J; junction bases unmatched: 7. In DNA, the CDR3 is TGTGCCAGCAGTCCACGGGCTAGCGGGGGCACAGATACGCAGTATTTT. It is translated as CASSPRASGGTDTQYF.

This clone was seen more than once but under ten times. The gene calls are TRBV7-6 and TRBJ2-4; 9 bases match TRBD1. The germline gives CDR1 SGHVS, CDR2 FNYEAQ. The CDR3 runs 13 residues. The trim removed 3 bases at V and 7 bases at J, leaving 1 base unmatched. CDR3 in DNA: TGTGCCAGCAGCTTCGGACAGGGGAACATTCAGTACTTC. Amino acid sequence: CASSFGQGNIQYF.

The V call is TRBV5-6, the J call TRBJ1-1, with a weak D call TRBD1 (5 bases). This CDR3 is 15 amino acids long. CDR1 is SGHDT, CDR2 YYEEEE, per germline. V lost 3 bases and J 0 bases, leaving 12 bases between the germline ends. The CDR3 nucleotides read TGTGCCAGCAGCTCGACGACAGCCATGAACACTGAAGCTTTCTTT. As protein: CASSSTTAMNTEAFF.

This chain links TRBV9 with TRBJ2-5; TRBD2 might be the D (6 bases). The CDR3 length is 14 residues. In germline, CDR1 is SGDLS, CDR2 YYNGEE. Trimming shortened V by 4 bases and J by 5 bases, and 15 bases separated the two germline ends. CDR3 coding DNA: TGTGCCAGCAGCCCGACTAGTATCTCGGAGACCCAGTACTTC. As protein: CASSPTSISETQYF.

The chain has TRBV6-1 and TRBJ2-7; D unclear. The germline V and J ends were trimmed by 6 bases and 6 bases, with 18 bases remaining between them. The germline V gene has CDR1 MNHNS and CDR2 SASEGT. The CDR3 is made up of 14 amino acids. As DNA, the CDR3 is TGTGCCAGCAGCCCTTTTGCAGCGCCCCGCGAGCAGTACTTC. It specifies CASSPFAAPREQYF.

A few counts support this clone. The chain links TRBV7-9 to TRBJ2-2; TRBD2 matches at 11 bases. The CDR3 covers 16 residues. Germline CDR1 and CDR2: SEHNR and FQNEAQ (reference sequence). Trimming at V came to 2 bases and at J to 4 bases, leaving 3 bases not matched to a gene. In DNA form, the CDR3 reads TGTGCCAGCAGCTTAATAGCGGGGGGGTTCACCGGGGAGCTGTTTTTT. Translation: CASSLIAGGFTGELFF.

This clone was seen just once. The CDR3 reads CASSLRIMGQNSYEQYF. The CDR3 DNA sequence: TGCGCCAGCAGCTTGCGGATAATGGGACAGAACTCCTACGAGCAGTACTTC. J is TRBJ2-7 and V is TRBV5-1; TRBD1 matches 7 bases. V shed 1 base, J shed 0 bases, and the junction held 10 bases outside the gene matches. Germline CDR1 SGHRS, CDR2 YFSETQ. The CDR3 spans 17 residues.